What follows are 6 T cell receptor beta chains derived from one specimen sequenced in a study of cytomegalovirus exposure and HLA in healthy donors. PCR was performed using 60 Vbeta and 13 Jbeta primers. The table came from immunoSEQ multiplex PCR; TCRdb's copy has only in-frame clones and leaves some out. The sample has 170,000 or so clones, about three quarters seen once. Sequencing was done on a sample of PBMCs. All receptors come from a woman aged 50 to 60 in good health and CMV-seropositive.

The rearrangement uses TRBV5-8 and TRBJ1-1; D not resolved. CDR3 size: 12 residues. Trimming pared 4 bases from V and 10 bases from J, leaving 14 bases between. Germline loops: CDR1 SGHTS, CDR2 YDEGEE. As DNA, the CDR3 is TGTGCCAGCAGCCCCCGAGTTTTTGTAGCTTTCTTT. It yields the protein CASSPRVFVAFF.

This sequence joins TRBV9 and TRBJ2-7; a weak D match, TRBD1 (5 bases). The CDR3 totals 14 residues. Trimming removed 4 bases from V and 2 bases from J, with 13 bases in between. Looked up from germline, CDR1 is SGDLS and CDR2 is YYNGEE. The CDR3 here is CASSQGRGAYEQYF. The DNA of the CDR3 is TGTGCCAGCAGCCAGGGTCGAGGAGCCTACGAGCAGTACTTC.

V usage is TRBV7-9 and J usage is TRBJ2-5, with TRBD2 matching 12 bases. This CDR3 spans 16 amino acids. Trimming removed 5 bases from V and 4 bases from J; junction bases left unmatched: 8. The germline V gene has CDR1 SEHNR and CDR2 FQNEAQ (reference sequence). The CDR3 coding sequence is TGTGCCAGCAGCAACCCTAGCGGGAGGGCCACAGAGACCCAGTACTTC. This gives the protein CASSNPSGRATETQYF.

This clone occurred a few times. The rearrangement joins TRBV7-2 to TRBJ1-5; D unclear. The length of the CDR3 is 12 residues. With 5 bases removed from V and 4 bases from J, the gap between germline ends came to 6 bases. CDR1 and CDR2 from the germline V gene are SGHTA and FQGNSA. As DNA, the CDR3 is TGTGCCAGCAGCCCATCAAATCAGCCCCAGCATTTT. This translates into CASSPSNQPQHF.

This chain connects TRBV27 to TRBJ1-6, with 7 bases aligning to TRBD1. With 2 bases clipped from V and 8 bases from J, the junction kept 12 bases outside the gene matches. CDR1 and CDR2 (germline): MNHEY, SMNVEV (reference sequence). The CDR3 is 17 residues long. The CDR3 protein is CASSLKGRGLHDSPLHF. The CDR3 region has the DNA TGTGCCAGCAGTTTAAAGGGTAGGGGGCTTCATGATTCACCCCTCCACTTT.

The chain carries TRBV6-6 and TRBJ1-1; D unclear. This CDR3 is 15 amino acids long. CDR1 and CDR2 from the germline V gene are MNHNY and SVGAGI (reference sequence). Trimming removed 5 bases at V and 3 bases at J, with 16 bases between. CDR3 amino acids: CASSDAAVGDTEAFF. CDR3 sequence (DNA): TGTGCCAGCAGTGACGCAGCGGTGGGCGACACTGAAGCTTTCTTT.